The rows below give T cell receptor beta chains drawn from one sample of a study of CD8 T cells in ankylosing spondylitis. MiXCR, applied by TCRdb to the 5' RACE reads, yields one record per CDR3 protein. The sample lists 30,000 to 45,000 distinct CDR3 sequences; approximately 10% were seen once. The sequenced sample consisted of synovial fluid, either unsorted or a sorted T cell fraction (not recorded which). All receptors derive from a male donor with ankylosing spondylitis. CDR3s include the opening cysteine and the closing phenylalanine or tryptophan. The D gene is left open where the match is weak. Clone size, where shown, is once, few, many, or a class for clones that have expanded.

J	V	D	size	DNA	CDR3
TRBJ2-5	TRBV7-9	-	-	TGTGCCAGCAGCACCGGGACCAGGGGAACCCAGTACTTC	CASSTGTRGTQYF
TRBJ2-1	TRBV19	-	many	TGTGCCAGTAAGGGCCCCGGGAAGGACTCCTACAATGAGCAGTTCTTC	CASKGPGKDSYNEQFF
TRBJ2-7	TRBV11-2	TRBD2	few	TGTGCCAGCAGCTTGAGCGGGAGCGATCAATACTTC	CASSLSGSDQYF
TRBJ2-2	TRBV15	-	few	TGTGCCACCAGCAGAGGAGCCTGGCGTGGGAGAGCGAGCACCGGGGAGCTGTTTTTT	CATSRGAWRGRASTGELFF
TRBJ2-1	TRBV5-6	-	few	TGTGCCAGCAGCCCGCGGAGGAGGGGTTCTTTTTACAATGAGCAGTTCTTC	CASSPRRRGSFYNEQFF
TRBJ2-3	TRBV4-1	TRBD2	-	TGCGCCAGCAGCCCTAGCGGGAGTGGCACAGATACGCAGTATTTT	CASSPSGSGTDTQYF
TRBJ1-5	TRBV24-1	-	many	TGTGCCACCAGGGGATCAGGGAGCAATCAGCCCCAGCATTTT	CATRGSGSNQPQHF
TRBJ1-6	TRBV19	TRBD1	few	TGTGCCAGTAGCCGCCGGGACAGGGTGCCACCCCTCCACTTT	CASSRRDRVPPLHF
TRBJ2-7	TRBV7-2	-	many	TGTGCCAGCAGCTTATACTACGAGCAGTACTTC	CASSLYYEQYF
TRBJ1-3	TRBV30	-	many	TGTGCCTGGAGTCTAACTTCTGGAAACACCATATATTTT	CAWSLTSGNTIYF
TRBJ2-7	TRBV7-2	-	many	TGTGCCAGCAGCAAGACAGGCTCCTCCTACGAGCAGTACTTC	CASSKTGSSYEQYF
TRBJ2-2	TRBV3-1	-	-	TGTGCCAGCAGCCAAGGAGACCGGAGAGGGCTGTTTTTT	CASSQGDRRGLFF
TRBJ2-1	TRBV14	TRBD2	many	TGTGCCAGCAGTCCCCCTAGCGGGAGGTACAATGAGCAGTTCTTC	CASSPPSGRYNEQFF
TRBJ2-1	TRBV4-1	TRBD2	few	TGCGCCAGCAGCCACCCGGGACTAGCGGGAGGGCCGGATAAAAATGAGCAGTTCTTC	CASSHPGLAGGPDKNEQFF
TRBJ1-4	TRBV7-2	-	many	TGTGCCAGCAGCTTAAATCTGGGCCTCGCGAATGAAAAACTGTTTTTT	CASSLNLGLANEKLFF
TRBJ2-7	TRBV9	TRBD2	-	TGTGCCAGCAGCGTAGGTCCGCCGGGACTAGCGACCTACGAGCAGTACTTC	CASSVGPPGLATYEQYF
TRBJ2-7	TRBV11-2	-	many	TGTGCCAGCAGCTTAAGCGCAGACTCATACTACGAGCAGTACTTC	CASSLSADSYYEQYF
TRBJ2-5	TRBV27	-	-	TGTGCCAGCAGTTTATCGGGCGGTGAGACCCAGTACTTC	CASSLSGGETQYF
TRBJ2-5	TRBV10-3	-	-	TGTGCCAACGCGGAGGTCCAAGAGACCCAGTACTTC	CANAEVQETQYF
TRBJ2-5	TRBV28	TRBD1	-	TGTGCCAGCAGAGAGGACAGGGGGATGGCAGAGACCCAGTACTTC	CASREDRGMAETQYF
TRBJ2-7	TRBV4-2	TRBD1	medium-sized	TGTGCCAGCAGCCAAGGAGGACAGGGGCCCGAGCAGTACTTC	CASSQGGQGPEQYF
TRBJ2-1	TRBV9	TRBD2	many	TGTGCCAGCAGCGTAGGATTAAGCGGGAGAGGTGAGCAGTTCTTC	CASSVGLSGRGEQFF
TRBJ2-1	TRBV23-1	TRBD1	-	TGCGCCAGCCGACCCAGGGGGCGGCCCTACAATGAGCAGTTCTTC	CASRPRGRPYNEQFF
TRBJ1-1	TRBV11-2	-	few	TGTGCCAGCAGCTCCAGCTTAGTCAGGACGAACACTGAAGCTTTCTTT	CASSSSLVRTNTEAFF
TRBJ2-3	TRBV14	-	-	TGTGCCAGCAGCTGGGGACTGCGCACAGATACGCAGTATTTT	CASSWGLRTDTQYF
TRBJ2-5	TRBV7-9	-	few	TGTGCCAGCGGACGCCTGGAGACCCAGTACTTC	CASGRLETQYF
TRBJ1-5	TRBV28	-	few	TGTGCCAGCAGTTGGGTGGTGGCCAATCAGCCCCAGCATTTT	CASSWVVANQPQHF
TRBJ2-1	TRBV10-3	-	many	TGTGCCACTGGAGCCGGGGGCTCCTACAATGAGCAGTTCTTC	CATGAGGSYNEQFF
TRBJ2-4	TRBV29-1	TRBD2	few	TGCAGCGCCAGGGGGAGGGGGACTAGCGGGACCGCGGACATTCAGTACTTC	CSARGRGTSGTADIQYF
TRBJ2-7	TRBV12-3/TRBV12-4	-	many	TGTGCCAGCAGTTTTCTCCCACGCGAGCAGTACTTC	CASSFLPREQYF
TRBJ2-7	TRBV5-1	TRBD2	many	TGCGCCAGCAGCCCTCGGACTAGCGGGAGACCGGACTACGAGCAGTACTTC	CASSPRTSGRPDYEQYF
TRBJ1-2	TRBV5-5	-	-	TGTGCCAGCAGCTTGGCTGAGGCCGACGGGAACTATGGCTACACCTTC	CASSLAEADGNYGYTF
TRBJ2-7	TRBV4-2	-	many	TGTGCCAGCAGCCATACCGCAGGTAGCATACTCGAGCAGTACTTC	CASSHTAGSILEQYF
TRBJ2-7	TRBV27	TRBD1	few	TGTGCCAGCAGTCCTTCGGACAGGGCCTACGAGCAGTACTTC	CASSPSDRAYEQYF
TRBJ1-1	TRBV28	-	-	TGTGCCAGCAGTCTTCGGAGACTCATGAACACTGAAGCTTTCTTT	CASSLRRLMNTEAFF
TRBJ2-7	TRBV7-2	TRBD2	-	TGTGCCAGCAGCTTAGGGCCTAGCGGGAGGAGCGAGCAGTACTTC	CASSLGPSGRSEQYF
TRBJ2-1	TRBV24-1	-	-	TGTGCCACCAGTCCCCTAGGTTTGGGAGGGGGCGGGGATGAGCAGTTCTTC	CATSPLGLGGGGDEQFF
TRBJ2-3	TRBV6-5	-	few	TGTGCCCGCAGTTACTCGTACGGGCAGCCAGATACGCAGTATTTT	CARSYSYGQPDTQYF
TRBJ2-6	TRBV12-3/TRBV12-4	TRBD2	many	TGTGCCAGCAGTCCCACGGGGGGGTCCGGGGCCAACGTCCTGACTTTC	CASSPTGGSGANVLTF
TRBJ1-1	TRBV5-1	-	many	TGCGCCAGCAGCAACGGACGGGTGAACACTGAAGCTTTCTTT	CASSNGRVNTEAFF
TRBJ1-5	TRBV28	-	few	TGTGCCAGCAGGGGACCCTCCATGCCCCAGCCCCAGCATTTT	CASRGPSMPQPQHF